This TCR beta chain was documented in a study of PD-1 blockade in classical Hodgkin lymphoma. Relapse was seen in all patients after autologous stem cell transplantation, and brentuximab vedotin exposure was variable. Investigators obtained CD8+ T cells from thawed PBMCs by magnetic negative selection. TCRdb keeps only in-frame clones here, not all; method: immunoSEQ multiplex PCR. The profile shows more than 25,000 clones, around 88% of them singletons. This clonotype was obtained from a human donor with classical Hodgkin lymphoma. This specimen was CD8+ T cells from blood, taken at baseline.

The CDR3: CASSPYRDRVPNEKLFF. The CDR3 DNA is TGTGCCAGCAGTCCTTACCGGGACAGGGTTCCTAATGAAAAACTGTTTTTT. The J gene is TRBJ1-4, the V gene TRBV25-1; 9 bases map to TRBD1. The CDR3 contains 17 residues. The junction had 10 bases not matched to a gene; V was cut back by 5 bases and J by 3 bases. Germline V gene sequence: CDR1 MGHDK, CDR2 SYGVNS. Using reference TRBV25-1 and TRBJ1-4 for the parts outside the CDR3, the full variable domain is EADIYQTPRYLVIGTGKKITLECSQTMGHDKMYWYQQDPGMELHLIHYSYGVNSTEKGDLSSESTVSRIRTEHFPLTLESARPSHTSQYLCASSPYRDRVPNEKLFFGSGTQLSVL.